These 17 T cell receptor beta chains were sequenced from one sample in a study of blood T cell repertoires in COVID-19. Measured with immunoSEQ multiplex PCR; TCRdb has only the in-frame clones, and not every one. The table includes around 160,000 clones, around 81% detected once. The sequencing sample was made of peripheral blood. The receptor set was obtained from a man in his 60s with active or convalescent COVID-19.

This chain joins TRBV5-1 and TRBJ1-1; no clear D. The CDR3 consists of 14 residues. Looked up from germline, CDR1 is SGHRS and CDR2 is YFSETQ. The V gene lost 4 bases and the J gene lost 2 bases, with 12 bases spanning the gap. The CDR3 DNA follows: TGCGCCAGCAGCCCCCTTGGCATAAACACTGAAGCTTTCTTT. This encodes CASSPLGINTEAFF.

In this sample, this clone turned up once. V and J are TRBV6-4 and TRBJ2-5; 11 bases match TRBD2. This CDR3 is 15 amino acids long. Germline trimming cut 3 bases from V and 5 bases from J; bases unmatched to any gene: 5. Germline CDR1 is MRHNA and CDR2 is SNTAGT. DNA for the CDR3: TGTGCCAGCAGTGAGAATAGCGGGAGGGCGGAGACCCAGTACTTC. As protein: CASSENSGRAETQYF.

The chain has TRBV24-1 and TRBJ2-7, with D possibly matching TRBD1 (6 bases). Trimming pared 6 bases from V and 4 bases from J, leaving 18 bases between. The germline V gene has CDR1 KGHDR and CDR2 SFDVKD. This CDR3 comprises 15 residues. In DNA form, the CDR3 reads TGTGCCACCAGTACCCCCGGTGGGGGCGTGTACGAGCAGTACTTC. Translating gives CATSTPGGGVYEQYF.

This clone is a singleton in its sample. The V gene is TRBV6-5, the J gene TRBJ1-2; 7 bases align to TRBD1. The CDR3 is made up of 14 amino acids. In germline, CDR1 is MNHEY, CDR2 SVGAGI. After removal of 6 bases from V and 2 bases from J, the junction contained 6 bases not matched to a gene. The chain's CDR3 is CASSFGQENYGYTF. As DNA, the CDR3 is TGTGCCAGCAGCTTCGGACAGGAGAACTATGGCTACACCTTC.

V gene TRBV6-6 combines with J gene TRBJ1-6; TRBD1 agrees at 9 bases. From germline, CDR1 is MNHNY and CDR2 SVGAGI (reference sequence). V was clipped by 7 bases and J by 7 bases; unmatched bases: 5. This CDR3 region has 14 residues. The CDR3 nucleotides read TGTGCCAGCAACCCGACAGGGGGGAATTCACCCCTCCACTTT. Protein: CASNPTGGNSPLHF.

The genes are TRBV7-9 and TRBJ1-2; D call uncertain. The V gene's germline CDR1 is SEHNR and CDR2 FQNEAQ (reference sequence). The V end was cut by 5 bases, the J end by 7 bases, with 17 bases between. This CDR3 spans 14 amino acids. In DNA form, the CDR3 reads TGTGCCAGCAGCAACCGACACTGGATTCGTGGCTACACCTTC. This gives the protein CASSNRHWIRGYTF.

This clone has only a few counts. The J gene is TRBJ2-1, the V gene TRBV6-5, with 13 bases aligning to TRBD2. V lost 8 bases to trimming and J lost 8 bases; unmatched junction nucleotides: 9. Germline lookup yields CDR1 MNHEY and CDR2 SVGAGI. The CDR3 runs to 15 residues. CDR3: CASGQTGLAGDEQFF. The CDR3 nucleotides read TGTGCCAGCGGCCAGACAGGACTAGCGGGAGATGAGCAGTTCTTC.

The V and J genes are TRBV28 and TRBJ1-2; TRBD1 agrees at 7 bases. V trimming: 4 bases; J trimming: 5 bases; junction bases outside the gene matches: 10. Germline V gene data show CDR1 as MDHEN and CDR2 as SYDVKM. This CDR3 has 15 residues. The CDR3 sequence is CASSSPQGSGYGYTF. The CDR3 bases are TGTGCCAGCAGTTCACCACAGGGGTCTGGGTATGGCTACACCTTC.

This clone was observed a single time. The V gene is TRBV6-5, the J gene TRBJ2-5; TRBD1 might be the D (6 bases). Per germline, CDR1 MNHEY and CDR2 SVGAGI. Trimming pared 5 bases from V and 5 bases from J, leaving 15 bases between. The CDR3 extends over 14 amino acids. The CDR3 DNA is TGTGCCAGCAGTCCAGGGGCAATTATCGAGACCCAGTACTTC. It yields the protein CASSPGAIIETQYF.

V gene TRBV9 combines with J gene TRBJ2-3, with 7 nucleotides matching TRBD2. The germline CDR1 and CDR2 sequences are SGDLS and YYNGEE. The CDR3 spans 15 residues. V lost 1 base and J lost 2; bases outside the gene matches: 4. This chain's CDR3 is CASSVSGTSTDTQYF. CDR3 DNA: TGTGCCAGCAGCGTAAGCGGGACTTCCACAGATACGCAGTATTTT. Using reference TRBV9 and TRBJ2-3 for the parts outside the CDR3, the full variable domain is DSGVTQTPKHLITATGQRVTLRCSPRSGDLSVYWYQQSLDQGLQFLIQYYNGEERAKGNILERFSAQQFPDLHSELNLSSLELGDSALYFCASSVSGTSTDTQYFGPGTRLTVL.

The rearrangement joins TRBV6-5 to TRBJ2-3; D might be TRBD1 (6 bases). Germline CDR1 and CDR2: MNHEY and SVGAGI. This CDR3 region has 15 residues. V was cut by 6 bases and J by 0 bases, with 13 bases left in between. The DNA of the CDR3 is TGTGCCAGCAGGCACAGGGCCGGGAGCACAGATACGCAGTATTTT. Translating gives CASRHRAGSTDTQYF.

This chain links TRBV27 with TRBJ1-6; 8 bases map to TRBD1. V lost 6 bases to trimming and J lost 8 bases; unmatched junction nucleotides: 6. This CDR3 contains 14 residues. Per the germline V gene, CDR1 is MNHEY and CDR2 is SMNVEV (reference sequence). CDR3 sequence: CASRPDRAYSPLHF. The CDR3 region has the DNA TGTGCCAGCAGGCCGGACAGGGCTTATTCACCCCTCCACTTT.

V usage is TRBV25-1 and J usage is TRBJ1-5, with 11 bases fitting TRBD1. This CDR3 region has 14 residues. The germline V gene has CDR1 MGHDK and CDR2 SYGVNS. Losses at the gene ends were 10 bases for V and 6 bases for J; bases not matched to a gene: 8. This CDR3 reads CATSDRGRSQPQHF. CDR3 in DNA: TGTGCCACCTCGGACAGGGGGCGAAGTCAGCCCCAGCATTTT.

The chain is built from TRBV2 and TRBJ1-4; no reliable D call. Trimming pared 0 bases from V and 7 bases from J, leaving 15 bases between. The CDR3 has 16 residues. CDR1 and CDR2 (germline): SNHLY, FYNNEI. The CDR3, as DNA: TGTGCCAGCAGTGAAGCGCTTTCCGTGTTACTTGAAAAACTGTTTTTT. Translating gives CASSEALSVLLEKLFF.

This clone was detected ten times or more. The chain recombines TRBV29-1 with TRBJ2-2, with D perhaps TRBD1 (5 bases). Trimming cost V 7 bases and J 3 bases, with 12 bases left between them. The CDR3 has 13 residues. Looked up from germline, CDR1 is SQVTM and CDR2 is ANQGSEA. This CDR3 reads CSAKWGHTGELFF. CDR3 bases: TGCAGCGCCAAGTGGGGCCACACCGGGGAGCTGTTTTTT.

This clone was detected only a few times. The chain links TRBV7-2 to TRBJ1-5, with D unclear. Germline V gene sequence: CDR1 SGHTA, CDR2 FQGNSA. The CDR3 consists of 13 residues. The germline V and J ends were trimmed by 2 bases and 3 bases, with 5 bases remaining between them. The CDR3 DNA reads as TGTGCCAGCAGCTTAAATCTCAATCAGCCCCAGCATTTT. Translating gives CASSLNLNQPQHF.

V usage is TRBV7-9 and J usage is TRBJ2-5; 7 bases fit TRBD1. Germline V gives CDR1 SEHNR, CDR2 FQNEAQ (reference sequence). V lost 5 bases and J lost 2; bases outside the gene matches: 8. CDR3 length: 15 residues. The CDR3 sequence: CASSHTGQLQETQYF. The CDR3 nucleotides are TGTGCCAGCAGCCATACGGGACAGTTGCAAGAGACCCAGTACTTC.